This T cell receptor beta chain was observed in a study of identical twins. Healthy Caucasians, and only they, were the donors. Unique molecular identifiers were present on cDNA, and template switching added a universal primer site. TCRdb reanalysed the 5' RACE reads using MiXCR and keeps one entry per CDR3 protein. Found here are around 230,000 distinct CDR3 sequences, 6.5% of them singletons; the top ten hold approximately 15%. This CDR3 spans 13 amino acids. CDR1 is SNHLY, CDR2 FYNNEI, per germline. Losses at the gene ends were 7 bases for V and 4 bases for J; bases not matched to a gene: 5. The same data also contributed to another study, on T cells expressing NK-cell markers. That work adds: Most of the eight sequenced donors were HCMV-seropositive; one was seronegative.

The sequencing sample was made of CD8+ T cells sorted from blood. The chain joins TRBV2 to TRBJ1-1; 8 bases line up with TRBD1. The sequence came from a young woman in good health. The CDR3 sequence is CASKTGDLTEAFF. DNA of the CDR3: TGTGCCAGCAAGACAGGGGATCTCACTGAAGCTTTCTTT.